This is a list of T cell receptor beta chains from one sample in a study of blood T cells in healthy people across ages. TCRdb recomputed calls from the 5' RACE reads with MiXCR, one row per CDR3 protein. The table lists approximately 770,000 distinct CDR3 sequences, roughly 50% of them singletons. The sequenced sample was blood. These TCRs come from a man aged 25 to 40 in good health. Both conserved end residues are part of each CDR3. The D gene is left open where the match is weak. Part of the rows lack a size; the others show once, few, many or a class for expanded clones.

V	size	J	D	CDR3	DNA
TRBV7-9	many	TRBJ2-7	TRBD2	CASSPTSGSYEQYF	TGTGCCAGCAGCCCGACTAGCGGATCCTACGAGCAGTACTTC
TRBV7-6	once	TRBJ1-1	NA	CASSLGGARNTEAFF	TGTGCCAGCAGCTTGGGGGGGGCAAGGAACACTGAAGCTTTCTTT
TRBV4-1	NA	TRBJ1-5	NA	CASSQAPWRGNQPQHF	TGCGCCAGCAGCCAAGCACCCTGGCGGGGCAATCAGCCCCAGCATTTT
TRBV20-1	NA	TRBJ2-7	NA	CSARGDVVLHEQYF	TGCAGTGCTAGAGGGGATGTGGTCCTCCACGAGCAGTACTTC
TRBV28	few	TRBJ2-7	TRBD2	CASRSFGGDYEQYF	TGTGCCAGCAGGAGCTTCGGGGGGGACTACGAGCAGTACTTC
TRBV20-1	few	TRBJ2-1	NA	CSAADGNEQFF	TGCAGTGCTGCCGACGGGAATGAGCAGTTCTTC
TRBV5-1	NA	TRBJ2-5	TRBD2	CASSLVTGWTSGSQETQYF	TGCGCCAGCAGCTTGGTGACAGGTTGGACTAGCGGTTCCCAAGAGACCCAGTACTTC
TRBV4-3	once	TRBJ2-7	NA	CASSQDPAGAYEQYF	TGCGCCAGCAGCCAGGACCCTGCAGGAGCCTACGAGCAGTACTTC
TRBV6-1	NA	TRBJ1-5	NA	CASSPGRSQPQHF	TGTGCCAGCAGTCCAGGGAGGAGCCAGCCCCAGCATTTT
TRBV10-3	once	TRBJ2-7	NA	CAISESSWPYEQYF	TGTGCCATCAGTGAGTCGTCGTGGCCGTACGAGCAGTACTTC
TRBV10-3	NA	TRBJ1-2	TRBD1	CAIRVWDSRDKPNYGYTF	TGTGCCATCAGAGTTTGGGACAGCCGGGACAAACCTAACTATGGCTACACCTTC
TRBV29-1	NA	TRBJ2-7	NA	CSVEEGNRSPSSYEQYF	TGCAGCGTTGAAGAGGGGAACAGGTCCCCCTCTTCCTACGAGCAGTACTTC
TRBV20-1	few	TRBJ2-3	NA	CSSSRTPWDTQYF	TGCAGTTCATCACGGACTCCGTGGGATACGCAGTATTTT
TRBV20-1	NA	TRBJ2-5	TRBD2	CSAVRGVRQETQYF	TGCAGTGCTGTTCGGGGGGTCAGACAAGAGACCCAGTACTTC
TRBV7-2	many	TRBJ2-7	TRBD1	CASSLGTGSYEQYF	TGTGCCAGCAGCTTAGGGACAGGGTCCTACGAGCAGTACTTC
TRBV11-2	NA	TRBJ2-7	NA	CASSLRQSDYEQYF	TGTGCCAGCAGCTTGCGGCAGAGTGACTACGAGCAGTACTTC
TRBV5-1	few	TRBJ2-1	TRBD2	CASSWGPGLAGVGEQFF	TGCGCCAGCAGCTGGGGGCCGGGACTAGCGGGAGTAGGGGAGCAGTTCTTC
TRBV6-5	few	TRBJ1-5	NA	CASRRQDRYQPQHF	TGTGCCAGCAGGCGACAGGATCGGTATCAGCCCCAGCATTTT
TRBV10-3	NA	TRBJ1-2	NA	CAISEANYGYTF	TGTGCCATCAGTGAGGCGAACTATGGCTACACCTTC
TRBV30	NA	TRBJ2-1	TRBD2	CAWSSSGGSSEFF	TGTGCCTGGAGTAGTAGCGGGGGATCTTCAGAGTTCTTC
TRBV13	NA	TRBJ2-1	TRBD1	CASSPRQGGNEQFF	TGTGCCAGCAGCCCCCGACAGGGTGGTAATGAGCAGTTCTTC
TRBV7-2	NA	TRBJ1-2	NA	CASSLATRSGYTF	TGTGCCAGCAGCTTAGCGACAAGGAGTGGCTACACCTTC
TRBV7-9	NA	TRBJ1-2	NA	CASSHQVANYGYTF	TGTGCCAGCAGCCACCAGGTTGCTAACTATGGCTACACCTTC
TRBV6-2/TRBV6-3	NA	TRBJ2-7	NA	CASSYGPLISSYEQYF	TGTGCCAGCAGTTACGGGCCATTAATCAGCTCCTACGAGCAGTACTTC
TRBV7-2	NA	TRBJ2-5	NA	CASSFPGLSSQTQYF	TGTGCCAGCAGCTTTCCGGGACTCTCGAGCCAGACCCAGTACTTC
TRBV10-3	once	TRBJ2-5	TRBD2	CAIRTSGGGAETQYF	TGTGCCATCAGGACCTCGGGCGGGGGGGCAGAGACCCAGTACTTC
TRBV7-2	few	TRBJ2-7	TRBD2	CASSPLAGGYEQYF	TGTGCCAGCAGCCCACTAGCGGGGGGCTACGAGCAGTACTTC
TRBV20-1	NA	TRBJ2-7	NA	CSARDRAFSEQYF	TGCAGTGCTAGGGATAGGGCATTTTCCGAGCAGTACTTC
TRBV4-2	NA	TRBJ2-3	TRBD2	CASSQDYGLAGETDTQYF	TGTGCCAGCAGCCAAGACTATGGACTAGCGGGAGAGACAGATACGCAGTATTTT
TRBV20-1	NA	TRBJ2-7	NA	CSASPSGGTRGIYEQYF	TGCAGTGCTAGCCCCTCAGGGGGGACAAGGGGGATCTACGAGCAGTACTTC
TRBV29-1	NA	TRBJ1-2	NA	CSVEERNGYTF	TGCAGCGTTGAAGAACGAAATGGCTACACCTTC
TRBV9	medium-sized	TRBJ2-3	TRBD1	CASSAGQGWDLLDTQYF	TGTGCCAGCAGCGCAGGACAGGGATGGGACCTTTTAGACACGCAGTATTTT
TRBV20-1	NA	TRBJ2-3	NA	CSAARAQPAGDTQYF	TGCAGTGCCGCCCGGGCCCAGCCGGCCGGGGATACGCAGTATTTT
TRBV4-1	NA	TRBJ1-2	NA	CASSQDEASLLYGYTF	TGCGCCAGCAGCCAAGATGAGGCCAGTCTCCTCTATGGCTACACCTTC
TRBV29-1	NA	TRBJ2-1	TRBD2	CSVLTSGRVNEQFF	TGCAGCGTACTGACTAGCGGGAGGGTCAATGAGCAGTTCTTC
TRBV7-3	once	TRBJ2-1	NA	CASSLGERNNKQFF	TGTGCCAGCAGCTTAGGGGAAAGAAACAATAAGCAGTTCTTC
TRBV2	NA	TRBJ2-1	NA	CASSERDCHTYEQFF	TGTGCCAGCAGTGAAAGGGACTGCCACACATATGAGCAGTTCTTC
TRBV6-2/TRBV6-3	NA	TRBJ2-7	NA	CASGGTLSYEQYF	TGTGCCAGCGGGGGTACCTTGTCCTACGAGCAGTACTTC
TRBV2	NA	TRBJ2-1	NA	CASSRQAPHEFF	TGTGCCAGCAGTAGACAGGCCCCACACGAGTTCTTC
TRBV12-5	NA	TRBJ2-7	NA	CASASHPEQYF	TGTGCTAGTGCTTCGCATCCCGAGCAGTACTTC
TRBV5-1	few	TRBJ2-6	NA	CASSLDGPFSGANVLTF	TGCGCCAGCAGCTTGGATGGGCCTTTCTCTGGGGCCAACGTCCTGACTTTC
TRBV6-1	NA	TRBJ1-5	TRBD1	CASSVTGYQPQHF	TGTGCCAGCAGTGTGACAGGGTATCAGCCCCAGCATTTT
TRBV5-1	NA	TRBJ2-7	NA	CASSWDGSEQYF	TGCGCCAGCAGCTGGGACGGGAGTGAGCAGTACTTC
TRBV20-1	NA	TRBJ2-7	NA	CSARGPSGSYNEQYF	TGCAGTGCTAGAGGACCATCAGGCTCCTACAATGAGCAGTACTTC
TRBV20-1	NA	TRBJ2-1	TRBD2	CSATLAGGVVNEQFF	TGCAGTGCAACACTAGCGGGAGGGGTTGTCAATGAGCAGTTCTTC
TRBV11-1	NA	TRBJ2-3	NA	CASSLSENTDTQYF	TGTGCCAGCAGCTTATCAGAAAACACAGATACGCAGTATTTT
TRBV3-1	NA	TRBJ1-6	NA	CASSQSRDSPLHF	TGTGCCAGCAGCCAATCCAGGGATTCACCCCTCCACTTT
TRBV7-2	NA	TRBJ2-5	NA	CASRDSSDYQETQYF	TGTGCCAGCAGAGATTCTAGCGACTACCAAGAGACCCAGTACTTC